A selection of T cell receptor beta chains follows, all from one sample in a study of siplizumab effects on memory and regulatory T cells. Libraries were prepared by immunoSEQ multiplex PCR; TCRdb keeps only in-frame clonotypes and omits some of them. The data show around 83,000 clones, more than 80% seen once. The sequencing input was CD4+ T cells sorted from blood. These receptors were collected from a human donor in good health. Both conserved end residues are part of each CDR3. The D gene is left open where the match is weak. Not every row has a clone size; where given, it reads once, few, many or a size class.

CASSRGTGVNQPQHF TGTGCCAGCTCACGAGGGACAGGAGTCAATCAGCCCCAGCATTTT TRBV18 NA TRBJ1-5 TRBD1
CASSEAGTGRQPQHF TGTGCCAGCAGTGAAGCCGGGACAGGGAGACAGCCCCAGCATTTT TRBV6-1 NA TRBJ1-5 TRBD1
CASTARGDGYTF TGTGCCAGCACCGCCAGAGGGGATGGCTACACCTTC TRBV9 NA TRBJ1-2 NA
CASARTGSYGYTF TGCGCCAGCGCCCGGACAGGGTCCTATGGCTACACCTTC TRBV5-1 NA TRBJ1-2 TRBD1
CASSLAGRTGELFF TGTGCCAGCAGCTTAGCGGGTCGGACCGGGGAGCTGTTTTTT TRBV7-2 NA TRBJ2-2 NA
CAWSVSRLNTIYF TGTGCCTGGAGTGTTTCCAGACTAAACACCATATATTTT TRBV30 NA TRBJ1-3 NA
CASSMGQGQETQYF TGTGCCAGTAGTATGGGGCAGGGTCAAGAGACCCAGTACTTC TRBV19 NA TRBJ2-5 NA
CASSYRASSTDTQYF TGTGCCAGCAGTTACAGGGCCTCTAGCACAGATACGCAGTATTTT TRBV6-5 NA TRBJ2-3 NA
CAWSSGTPGNSPLHF TGTGCCTGGAGTTCCGGGACTCCGGGTAATTCACCCCTCCACTTT TRBV30 NA TRBJ1-6 NA
CASSLNALYEQYF TGTGCCAGCAGCTTAAACGCCCTCTACGAGCAGTACTTC TRBV11-3 NA TRBJ2-7 NA
CASRLAGAGYNEQFF TGTGCCAGCAGGTTAGCGGGAGCGGGCTACAATGAGCAGTTCTTC TRBV11-1 NA TRBJ2-1 TRBD2
CASKRLRGSGYEQYF TGTGCCAGCAAACGGTTGCGGGGGTCTGGCTACGAGCAGTACTTC TRBV2 NA TRBJ2-7 TRBD2
CASSVGTVSGETQYF TGCGCCAGCAGCGTCGGGACAGTGAGTGGAGAGACCCAGTACTTC TRBV5-1 NA TRBJ2-5 TRBD1
CASSLGRALQETQYF TGTGCCAGCAGCTTGGGGAGGGCACTCCAAGAGACCCAGTACTTC TRBV7-2 NA TRBJ2-5 TRBD2
CASDPDSGNTGELFF TGCGCCAGCGACCCCGACAGTGGGAACACCGGGGAGCTGTTTTTT TRBV5-1 NA TRBJ2-2 NA
CSVEGDRVGEKLFF TGCAGCGTTGAAGGCGACAGGGTCGGTGAAAAACTGTTTTTT TRBV29-1 NA TRBJ1-4 TRBD1
CASSGTMVDQYF TGTGCCAGCAGTGGCACTATGGTGGACCAGTACTTC TRBV6-1 NA TRBJ2-5 NA
CASNLLAGGPKGEQYF TGTGCCAGCAACCTCCTAGCGGGAGGGCCAAAGGGCGAGCAGTACTTC TRBV27 once TRBJ2-7 TRBD2
CASSIISGYNEQFF TGTGCCAGCAGCATCATAAGTGGCTACAATGAGCAGTTCTTC TRBV5-6 NA TRBJ2-1 NA
CASRPDPSWGYTF TGTGCCAGCAGACCGGACCCCTCGTGGGGCTACACCTTC TRBV27 NA TRBJ1-2 NA
CASSQDTGPEQYF TGCGCCAGCAGCCAAGACACAGGGCCCGAGCAGTACTTC TRBV4-1 NA TRBJ2-7 NA
CASSSARLETQYF TGTGCCAGCAGCTCAGCCCGTCTGGAGACCCAGTACTTC TRBV7-6 NA TRBJ2-5 NA